This T cell receptor beta chain was sequenced during a study of beta chain features in type 1 diabetes. Study observations and caveats: VDJ junctions from type 1 diabetes patients carried fewer insertions and larger deletions. Any role of HLA type in TCRB rearrangement remained unresolved here. The study found moderately but significantly shorter TCRB CDR3s in all four CD4+ subsets of Type 1 diabetes patients.

Germline CDR1 and CDR2: MNHNS and SASEGT. Trimming took off 8 bases at V and 5 bases at J, with 14 bases between the two ends. This CDR3 has 13 amino acids. A note on this clone: Its target is not known.

The sequenced template was cDNA made from the entire isolated RNA. Assay used: immunoSEQ multiplex PCR; TCRdb lists only in-frame clones, some missing. The sample has under 90,000 clones, 30% to 40% seen once. This clonotype was sampled from a young woman in good health. Input material: stem cell memory CD4+ T cells from blood. V and J are TRBV6-1 and TRBJ2-3; no definite D call. The CDR3 coding sequence is TGTGCCAGCCGCCGGAGTGGAGTAGATACGCAGTATTTT. Translating it yields CASRRSGVDTQYF.